This T cell receptor beta chain originates from a study of tumor-infiltrating lymphocytes in localized non-small cell lung cancer. Across the study: From each patient, both tumor and uninvolved lung, non-adjacent to tumor, were sampled.

Clones were sequenced by immunoSEQ multiplex PCR, and TCRdb holds only the in-frame ones, with some missing. The sample records roughly 15,000 clones, about two thirds being singletons. The CDR3 sequence is 15 residues long. Trimming cost V 5 bases and J 2 bases; bases outside gene matches: 7. CDR1 and CDR2 from the germline V gene are SGHAT and FQDESV (reference sequence). Broader study findings: Immunotypes IM1 and IM2 had similar TCR-derived T-cell fractions.

Details on this clone: Its cognate antigen is unknown.

The rearrangement links TRBV11-1 to TRBJ2-3; 7 positions agree with TRBD1. This receptor was obtained from a human donor with non-small cell lung cancer. The sequencing input was uninvolved lung tissue not adjacent to the tumor. The CDR3 sequence: CASSPTGQHTDTQYF. CDR3 coding DNA: TGTGCCAGCAGCCCCACGGGACAGCACACAGATACGCAGTATTTT.